The subject of this entry is one T cell receptor (beta chain). V was pared by 7 bases and J by 3 bases, with 5 bases of the junction left unmatched. The V gene's germline CDR1 is LNHDA and CDR2 SQIVND (reference sequence). The CDR3 totals 14 residues. The sample comes from a study of OX40 agonist ivuxolimab in advanced cancers. Profiling relied on immunoSEQ multiplex PCR, and the TCRdb table lists in-frame clones only, not all of them. Of under 75,000 clones in the sample, about 90% are singletons; the top ten hold 20% to 25%. This specimen consisted of CD4+ or CD8+ T cells sorted from blood, obtained in a trial of the OX40 agonist ivuxolimab. This clonotype was sampled from an adult with an advanced solid tumor such as melanoma, head and neck, liver or kidney cancer. The rearrangement joins TRBV19 to TRBJ1-1; TRBD1 aligns across 10 bases. As DNA, the CDR3 is TGTGCCAGTAAATTAGGGACAGGGGACACTGAAGCTTTCTTT. Translated: CASKLGTGDTEAFF.